Presented here are 19 T cell receptor beta chains from one specimen sequenced in a study of blood T cell repertoires in COVID-19. Sequencing used immunoSEQ multiplex PCR; TCRdb keeps in-frame clones, though not all of them. The sample holds 200,000 to 250,000 clones, 82% seen once. The sample was peripheral blood. The receptors originated from a woman older than 75 with acute or convalescent COVID-19.

The CDR3 bases are TGTGCCAGTAGTATAGATCCCCGGTATCAGCCCCAGCATTTT. Protein: CASSIDPRYQPQHF. This chain joins TRBV19 and TRBJ1-5; D unresolved. Germline V gene data show CDR1 as LNHDA and CDR2 as SQIVND (reference sequence). V lost 0 bases to trimming and J lost 5 bases, with 8 bases between them. CDR3 size: 14 residues. The full variable domain, completed using reference TRBV19 and TRBJ1-5, is DGGITQSPKYLFRKEGQNVTLSCEQNLNHDAMYWYRQDPGQGLRLIYYSQIVNDFQKGDIAEGYSVSREKKESFPLTVTSAQKNPTAFYLCASSIDPRYQPQHFGDGTRLSIL.

This clone appeared a few times. The chain is built from TRBV11-2 and TRBJ1-5; D is ambiguous. The germline gives CDR1 SGHAT, CDR2 FQNNGV. Trimming pared 0 bases from V and 6 bases from J, leaving 6 bases between. The CDR3 spans 13 residues. CDR3 amino acids: CASSLDPTQPQHF. CDR3 nucleotides: TGTGCCAGCAGCTTAGATCCTACTCAGCCCCAGCATTTT. The full variable domain, completed using reference TRBV11-2 and TRBJ1-5, is EAGVAQSPRYKIIEKRQSVAFWCNPISGHATLYWYQQILGQGPKLLIQFQNNGVVDDSQLPKDRFSAERLKGVDSTLKIQPAKLEDSAVYLCASSLDPTQPQHFGDGTRLSIL.

This chain links TRBV18 with TRBJ2-3; 7 positions agree with TRBD2. The trim removed 5 bases at V and 6 bases at J, leaving 14 bases unmatched. CDR3 length: 16 amino acids. The germline V gene encodes CDR1 KGHSH and CDR2 LQKENI. CDR3 residues: CASSSRPGPGGDTQYF. CDR3 sequence (DNA): TGTGCCAGCTCATCTCGTCCGGGACCCGGGGGGGATACGCAGTATTTT.

This clone was counted between two and nine times. The chain is built from TRBV28 and TRBJ1-2; possible D gene TRBD1, 6 bases. The CDR3 length is 15 residues. The V end was cut by 1 base, the J end by 8 bases, with 17 bases between. The germline V gene has CDR1 MDHEN and CDR2 SYDVKM. CDR3 sequence reads: CASSLLQGEGYGYTF. Here the CDR3 DNA reads TGTGCCAGCAGTTTATTACAGGGAGAAGGTTACGGCTACACCTTC.

This chain uses TRBV19 with TRBJ2-1, with 8 bases fitting TRBD1. Germline trimming cut 5 bases from V and 3 bases from J; bases unmatched to any gene: 12. CDR1 and CDR2 from the germline V gene are LNHDA and SQIVND (reference sequence). This CDR3 contains 17 residues. The CDR3 DNA is TGTGCCAGTAGTCTAACCCTGACAGGGGCGAACTACAATGAGCAGTTCTTC. This translates into CASSLTLTGANYNEQFF.

The chain recombines TRBV2 with TRBJ2-7; D is perhaps TRBD2 (6 bases). Germline V gene sequence: CDR1 SNHLY, CDR2 FYNNEI. The CDR3 runs 13 residues. V lost 8 bases and J lost 3, with 14 bases in between. The CDR3 loop is CASSRDPSYEQYF. The CDR3 DNA reads TGTGCCAGCTCGCGGGACCCCAGCTACGAGCAGTACTTC. The entire variable domain, with the rest obtained from reference TRBV2 and TRBJ2-7, is as follows: EPEVTQTPSHQVTQMGQEVILRCVPISNHLYFYWYRQILGQKVEFLVSFYNNEISEKSEIFDDQFSVERPDGSNFTLKIRSTKLEDSAMYFCASSRDPSYEQYFGPGTRLTVT.

This clone showed up just a few times. CDR3 DNA sequence: TGTGCCAGCTCACCAAGCCAAGGCTACACCTTC. Its protein is CASSPSQGYTF. This chain connects TRBV18 to TRBJ1-2; D gene ambiguous. This CDR3 region has 11 residues. CDR1 is KGHSH and CDR2 is LQKENI in the germline V gene. V was cut by 2 bases and J by 8 bases, with 6 bases left in between.

J is TRBJ2-2 and V is TRBV2; D not resolved. V was trimmed by 5 bases and J by 0 bases, leaving 13 bases between them. Per the germline V gene, CDR1 is SNHLY and CDR2 is FYNNEI. The CDR3 spans 16 residues. CDR3 loop: CASSSFDITNTGELFF. Written as DNA, the CDR3 is TGTGCCAGCAGTTCATTCGACATCACGAACACCGGGGAGCTGTTTTTT.

The genes are TRBV7-9 and TRBJ2-3, with 9 bases that match TRBD2. Germline trimming cut 0 bases from V and 2 bases from J; bases unmatched to any gene: 9. Germline V gene sequence: CDR1 SEHNR, CDR2 FQNEAQ (reference sequence). The CDR3 sequence is 18 residues long. The CDR3 reads CASSLAVPAGGPTDTQYF. The CDR3, as DNA: TGTGCCAGCAGCTTAGCGGTCCCAGCGGGGGGCCCCACAGATACGCAGTATTTT. Drawing the rest from reference TRBV7-9 and TRBJ2-3, the complete variable domain is DTGVSQNPRHKITKRGQNVTFRCDPISEHNRLYWYRQTLGQGPEFLTYFQNEAQLEKSRLLSDRFSAERPKGSFSTLEIQRTEQGDSAMYLCASSLAVPAGGPTDTQYFGPGTRLTVL.

The chain joins TRBV27 to TRBJ1-2, with D tentatively TRBD1 (6 bases). Trimming removed 6 bases at V and 1 base at J, with 18 bases between. The CDR3 totals 16 residues. Germline-derived CDR1 and CDR2 are MNHEY and SMNVEV (reference sequence). The CDR3 DNA is TGTGCCAGCAGAAGTTTAGGGGGGGCTAATAACTATGGCTACACCTTC. As protein: CASRSLGGANNYGYTF.

The chain employs TRBV6-2 or TRBV6-3 and TRBJ1-2; D is ambiguous. The CDR3 contains 13 residues. CDR1 and CDR2 from the germline V gene are MNHEY and SVGEGT. V shed 2 bases and J shed 2 bases, with 6 bases lying between them. The CDR3: CASSYEENYGYTF. The CDR3 DNA sequence: TGTGCCAGCAGTTACGAGGAAAACTATGGCTACACCTTC.

The chain employs TRBV5-4 and TRBJ2-1; TRBD1 might be the D (5 bases). The CDR3 runs 13 residues. Germline lookup yields CDR1 SGHNT and CDR2 YYREEE (reference sequence). Trimming left V 4 bases short and J 8 bases short, with 13 bases between. The CDR3 sequence is CASSLDTVDEQFF. CDR3 nucleotides: TGTGCCAGCAGCCTGGACACCGTGGATGAGCAGTTCTTC.

A word on this clone: Sequence at one end of the junction differs from germline and may be a read error. The V gene is TRBV12-3 or TRBV12-4, the J gene TRBJ2-3; TRBD2 aligns across 8 bases. The CDR3 consists of 10 residues. The CDR3 coding sequence is TGTGCCAGCAGTTTGGCTAGCGGGCTTTTT. It is translated as CASSLASGLF.

The V gene is TRBV19, the J gene TRBJ1-2; D gene unclear. CDR1 is LNHDA, CDR2 SQIVND, per germline (reference sequence). There are 15 residues in the CDR3. The V and J ends lost 4 bases and 5 bases respectively, with 17 bases between them. CDR3 residues: CASSSLGRSTYGYTF. The CDR3, as DNA: TGTGCCAGTAGTAGTCTCGGTAGGAGCACGTATGGCTACACCTTC.

This sequence joins TRBV6-5 and TRBJ2-2, with D possibly matching TRBD1 (6 bases). The CDR3 runs 14 residues. Germline CDR1 MNHEY, CDR2 SVGAGI. The V gene lost 10 bases and the J gene lost 0 bases, with 12 bases spanning the gap. The CDR3 nucleotides are TGTGCCACCGTCCGGGACACGAACACCGGGGAGCTGTTTTTT. Its translation is CATVRDTNTGELFF.

The genes are TRBV5-5 and TRBJ1-3; perhaps TRBD1 as D (6 bases). The V gene's germline CDR1 is SGHKS and CDR2 YYEKEE (reference sequence). Trimming shortened V by 2 bases and J by 0 bases, and 15 bases separated the two germline ends. The CDR3 runs to 17 residues. CDR3 coding DNA: TGTGCCAGCAGCTTAGGGACGACAGGCCTCTCTGGAAACACCATATATTTT. Residues: CASSLGTTGLSGNTIYF.

V is TRBV6-5 and J is TRBJ1-2, with D possibly being TRBD1 (6 bases). The V end lost 0 bases, the J end lost 7 bases, and 12 bases lay between the germline ends. The length of the CDR3 is 14 residues. The germline V gene encodes CDR1 MNHEY and CDR2 SVGAGI. The CDR3 nucleotides are TGTGCCAGCAGTTACTCCGGGACACGGGGTGGCTACACCTTC. The encoded protein is CASSYSGTRGGYTF.

The chain has TRBV5-8 and TRBJ2-1; 10 bases align to TRBD1. Trimming at V came to 3 bases and at J to 6 bases, leaving 9 bases not matched to a gene. Germline values: CDR1 SGHTS, CDR2 YDEGEE. This CDR3 has 16 amino acids. Here the CDR3 reads CASSYIDRGQFNEQFF. CDR3 DNA sequence: TGTGCCAGCAGCTATATTGACAGGGGGCAGTTCAATGAGCAGTTCTTC.

This clone was detected a few times. The J gene is TRBJ1-2, the V gene TRBV6-5; unclear D gene. V was trimmed by 1 base and J by 8 bases, leaving 17 bases between them. CDR3 length: 15 amino acids. CDR1 and CDR2 from the germline V gene are MNHEY and SVGAGI. In DNA, the CDR3 is TGTGCCAGCAGTTACTACCAGAGGAGCGGGGAGGGCTACACCTTC. Translated: CASSYYQRSGEGYTF.